This record covers a single TCR beta chain. V was pared by 4 bases and J by 6 bases, with 8 bases of the junction left unmatched. Germline V gene lookup returns CDR1 ENHRY and CDR2 SYGVKD. The CDR3 totals 16 residues. TCRdb keeps only in-frame clones here, not all; method: immunoSEQ multiplex PCR. The sample contains over 55,000 clones, roughly nine tenths of which appear only once. This record belongs to a study of T cell changes during pregnancy in multiple sclerosis. The chain recombines TRBV10-3 with TRBJ2-2; 10 bases line up with TRBD1. This receptor was identified in a female donor with multiple sclerosis, enrolled in a pregnancy study. Source: peripheral blood, taken in the first trimester of pregnancy. The CDR3 protein is CAISGGGTGDAGELFF. The CDR3 nucleotides read TGTGCCATCAGTGGGGGGGGGACAGGGGACGCCGGGGAGCTGTTTTTT.